This T cell receptor (beta chain) came from a study of vaccination effects on CD4 cells after COVID-19. Overall study context: Samples that were drawn after vaccination came a median of 72 days after the second dose.

Assay used: immunoSEQ multiplex PCR; TCRdb lists only in-frame clones, some missing. This table has 10,000 to 15,000 clones, approximately 75% appearing once. Before sequencing, viral peptide pools were used by the ViraFEST assay to expand antigen-specific CD4+ T cells. Researchers isolated CD4+ T cells once roughly ten days of culture had elapsed. It was two doses of either the BNT162b2 or mRNA-1273 vaccine that participants received. On this clone itself: As yet, its antigen is unknown.

The CDR3 totals 17 residues. V gave up 0 bases and J gave up 4 bases; unmatched junction bases: 8. Germline values: CDR1 SGHAT, CDR2 FQNNGV. Specimen: CD4+ T cells from PBMCs cultured with SARS-CoV-2 spike peptides, collected after COVID-19 vaccination. The source of this sequence is a human donor who received a COVID-19 vaccine. The V and J genes are TRBV11-2 and TRBJ2-1, with 8 bases aligning to TRBD2. The CDR3 sequence is CASSLDPSGGTYNEQFF. DNA for the CDR3: TGTGCCAGCAGCTTAGATCCCTCGGGAGGGACATACAATGAGCAGTTCTTC.